The 4 T cell receptor beta chains given below trace back to one sample, sequenced in a study of tumor-infiltrating lymphocytes in oesophageal squamous cell carcinoma. A single record per CDR3 protein comes from TCRdb applying MiXCR to the PCR reads. The repertoire holds more than 10,000 distinct CDR3 sequences, roughly half seen once, with around 10% in the top ten. Specimen: blood. These receptor sequences come from a female donor with esophageal squamous cell carcinoma.

DNA of the CDR3: TGTGCCAGCAGCTTATACTCACCCCTCCACTTT. Translating it yields CASSLYSPLHF. The chain is built from TRBV7-2 and TRBJ1-6, with D unclear. The CDR3 is 11 amino acids. CDR1 is SGHTA and CDR2 is FQGNSA in the germline V gene. V lost 2 bases and J 10 bases, leaving 3 bases between the germline ends.

This chain links TRBV7-2 with TRBJ2-1, with 7 bases that match TRBD2. The CDR3 runs 14 residues. Germline V gene data show CDR1 as SGHTA and CDR2 as FQGNSA. V was pared by 5 bases and J by 7 bases, with 8 bases of the junction left unmatched. CDR3 protein: CASSPRGGMNEQFF. CDR3 nucleotides: TGTGCCAGCAGCCCCCGCGGGGGAATGAATGAGCAGTTCTTC.

A remark on this clonotype: The junction shows a germline mismatch at one end, possibly a read error. V usage is TRBV12-3 or TRBV12-4 and J usage is TRBJ2-5; the D gene is possibly TRBD2 (6 bases). CDR3 length: 15 amino acids. CDR3 sequence (DNA): TGTGCCAGCAGTCGAGATGGGGGGTGGAATTCACCCCTCCACTTC. Amino acids: CASSRDGGWNSPLHF.

This clonotype has a handful of counts. The V gene is TRBV20-1, the J gene TRBJ2-1; D may correspond to TRBD1 or TRBD2 (5 bases each). The DNA end is more similar to TRBJ2-7, so the J call may be wrong. Germline V gene sequence: CDR1 DFQATT, CDR2 SNEGSKA (reference sequence). This CDR3 has 14 amino acids. The CDR3 protein is CSARAGTSNYEQYF. The CDR3 DNA follows: TGCAGTGCTAGAGCCGGGACCTCTAACTACGAGCAGTACTTC.